This T cell receptor (beta chain) was sequenced during a study of Graves' ophthalmopathy and Graves' hyperthyroidism. Whole-study results and caveats: With approximately 90% sensitivity and roughly 76% specificity, a 13-signature model separated ophthalmopathy from stable hyperthyroidism. Detected in blood as well were most expanded thyroid clonotypes with frequency above 0.001.

This clonotype has just a few counts. Its antigen remains unknown. Diagnostic conclusions were grounded in clinical symptoms, serum thyroxine, TRAb, thyroid ultrasound and orbital computed tomography. Amplification of the TCR beta CDR3 regions used RNA transcripts (as template). First-round RT-PCR relied on HTBI primers, and a second-round multiplex PCR came next. TCRdb re-called the multiplex PCR reads through MiXCR, storing one row per CDR3 protein. This sample carries 900,000 to 1,200,000 distinct CDR3 sequences, 35% to 40% of them seen once, and the ten largest clones take 11%. V shed 3 bases and J 2 bases; nucleotides not matched to a gene: 10. Germline V gives CDR1 SGHDN, CDR2 FVKESK. The CDR3 length is 17 residues.

The clonotype comes from an adult man with Graves' hyperthyroidism. Sequenced material: peripheral blood or thyroid tissue (not recorded which). The V and J genes are TRBV14 and TRBJ2-7, with TRBD1 matching 10 bases. The CDR3 DNA sequence: TGTGCCAGCAGCCATAGGGGCGAGGGACAGGGGACCTACGAGCAGTACTTC. As protein: CASSHRGEGQGTYEQYF.